This TCR beta chain was obtained from a study of blood T cell repertoires in COVID-19. Study-level information: COVID-19 samples from acute and convalescent phases originated in the United States, Italy and Spain. The cDNA or gDNA used as material had been derived from T cells, B-cell-depleted T cells, or PBMCs.

Assay used: immunoSEQ multiplex PCR; TCRdb lists only in-frame clones, some missing. Here the sample spans about 140,000 clones, about four fifths being singletons. The CDR3 spans 17 residues. V was trimmed by 0 bases and J by 1 base, leaving 14 bases between them. Germline V lookup: CDR1 KGHSH, CDR2 LQKENI. The chain is built from TRBV18 and TRBJ2-3; D perhaps matches TRBD2 (6 bases). The sequenced sample consisted of peripheral blood. The receptor comes from a human donor in a cohort sampled during active COVID-19. CDR3 loop: CASSPPGLTGGTDTQYF. The DNA of the CDR3 is TGTGCCAGCTCACCACCAGGTCTGACGGGAGGCACAGATACGCAGTATTTT.